This is a list of T cell receptor beta chains from one sample in a study of OX40 agonist ivuxolimab in advanced cancers. Clones were sequenced by immunoSEQ multiplex PCR, and TCRdb holds only the in-frame ones, with some missing. The sample holds tens of thousands of clones, over 85% seen once. Sequencing was performed on CD4+ or CD8+ T cells sorted from blood, taken in a trial of the OX40 agonist ivuxolimab. These TCRs come from an adult with an advanced solid tumor such as melanoma, head and neck, liver or kidney cancer. Both conserved end residues are part of each CDR3. Each record gives: clone size, J gene, D gene, V gene, CDR3 DNA, CDR3 protein. D genes are given only for firm matches. Not every row has a clone size; where given, it reads once, few, many or a size class.

abundance: -; j_gene: TRBJ1-2; d_gene: TRBD1; v_gene: TRBV2; CDR3nt: TGTGCCAGCGGGAGGGGGCGTGAGGCTAACTATGGCTACACCTTC; CDR3aa: CASGRGREANYGYTF
abundance: -; j_gene: TRBJ1-3; d_gene: -; v_gene: TRBV18; CDR3nt: TGTGCCAGCTCACCGGACAGTGGAAACACCATATATTTT; CDR3aa: CASSPDSGNTIYF
abundance: once; j_gene: TRBJ2-6; d_gene: -; v_gene: TRBV6-5; CDR3nt: TGTGCCAGCAGTTACTCTAGCTCTGGGGCCAACGTCCTGACTTTC; CDR3aa: CASSYSSSGANVLTF
abundance: -; j_gene: TRBJ2-3; d_gene: -; v_gene: TRBV20-1; CDR3nt: TGCAGTGCTGGCCACGGGGATACGCAGTATTTT; CDR3aa: CSAGHGDTQYF
abundance: -; j_gene: TRBJ2-3; d_gene: -; v_gene: TRBV5-8; CDR3nt: TGTGCCAGCAGCTTGTACGGGGACGGTACGCAGTATTTT; CDR3aa: CASSLYGDGTQYF
abundance: -; j_gene: TRBJ2-2; d_gene: -; v_gene: TRBV6-1; CDR3nt: TGTGCCAGCAGCTACAGCACCGGGGAGCTGTTTTTT; CDR3aa: CASSYSTGELFF
abundance: once; j_gene: TRBJ1-1; d_gene: -; v_gene: TRBV6-1; CDR3nt: TGTGCCAGCTCGGGACGGGGGACTGACACTGAAGCTTTCTTT; CDR3aa: CASSGRGTDTEAFF
abundance: -; j_gene: TRBJ1-3; d_gene: -; v_gene: TRBV30; CDR3nt: TGTGCCTGGAGTCGGGCAGGGGCGAGCTCTGGAAACACCATATATTTT; CDR3aa: CAWSRAGASSGNTIYF
abundance: -; j_gene: TRBJ1-6; d_gene: -; v_gene: TRBV9; CDR3nt: TGTGCCAGCAGCGGGAGGGGTAGCTCCTATAATTCACCCCTCCACTTT; CDR3aa: CASSGRGSSYNSPLHF
abundance: -; j_gene: TRBJ2-3; d_gene: -; v_gene: TRBV15; CDR3nt: TGTGCCACCAGCAGAGATCCTGGGGGAAGGGGCACAGATACGCAGTATTTT; CDR3aa: CATSRDPGGRGTDTQYF
abundance: -; j_gene: TRBJ1-4; d_gene: -; v_gene: TRBV6-1; CDR3nt: TGTGCCAGCAGTATGCTAGGGGCAGCTAATGAAAAACTGTTTTTT; CDR3aa: CASSMLGAANEKLFF
abundance: -; j_gene: TRBJ2-1; d_gene: -; v_gene: TRBV10-3; CDR3nt: TGTGCCATCAGTGAAGGGATTGAGCAGTTCTTC; CDR3aa: CAISEGIEQFF
abundance: -; j_gene: TRBJ1-2; d_gene: -; v_gene: TRBV27; CDR3nt: TGTGCCAGCAGGCGGGGAAGCTATGGCTACACCTTC; CDR3aa: CASRRGSYGYTF
abundance: -; j_gene: TRBJ2-3; d_gene: -; v_gene: TRBV13; CDR3nt: TGTGCCAGCAGCTTACGGTCCGCCGATACGCAGTATTTT; CDR3aa: CASSLRSADTQYF
abundance: -; j_gene: TRBJ2-3; d_gene: -; v_gene: TRBV19; CDR3nt: TGTGCCAGTAGTATCGGGTTTAGGGGGGTTGCAGATACGCAGTATTTT; CDR3aa: CASSIGFRGVADTQYF
abundance: once; j_gene: TRBJ2-5; d_gene: -; v_gene: TRBV7-2; CDR3nt: TGTGCCAGCAGCCCGCCTGGGCGGGGCCAAGAGACCCAGTACTTC; CDR3aa: CASSPPGRGQETQYF
abundance: -; j_gene: TRBJ2-1; d_gene: -; v_gene: TRBV7-8; CDR3nt: TGTGCCAGCAGCCTGGGACCACACAATGAGCAGTTCTTC; CDR3aa: CASSLGPHNEQFF
abundance: -; j_gene: TRBJ2-3; d_gene: TRBD1; v_gene: TRBV4-1; CDR3nt: TGCGCCAGCAGCCAAGACAGGGGGACAGGGTCAGATACGCAGTATTTT; CDR3aa: CASSQDRGTGSDTQYF
abundance: once; j_gene: TRBJ2-7; d_gene: TRBD1; v_gene: TRBV11-2; CDR3nt: TGTGCCAGCAGCTTAGTCAACCGGGACAGGGGGAACCCCTACGAGCAGTACTTC; CDR3aa: CASSLVNRDRGNPYEQYF
abundance: -; j_gene: TRBJ2-2; d_gene: -; v_gene: TRBV7-9; CDR3nt: TGTGCCAGCAGCTTGGACGGAGGGACCGGGGAGCTGTTTTTT; CDR3aa: CASSLDGGTGELFF
abundance: -; j_gene: TRBJ2-2; d_gene: -; v_gene: TRBV15; CDR3nt: TGTGCCACCAGCAGAGGATACGGGGAGCTGTTTTTT; CDR3aa: CATSRGYGELFF
abundance: -; j_gene: TRBJ2-4; d_gene: TRBD2; v_gene: TRBV6-1; CDR3nt: TGTGCCAGCAGTGAAACCCGGGGACTAGACATTCAGTACTTC; CDR3aa: CASSETRGLDIQYF
abundance: -; j_gene: TRBJ2-2; d_gene: -; v_gene: TRBV6-1; CDR3nt: TGTGCCAGCAACCAGGCGAACACCGGGGAGCTGTTTTTT; CDR3aa: CASNQANTGELFF
abundance: -; j_gene: TRBJ1-1; d_gene: -; v_gene: TRBV6-5; CDR3nt: TGTGCCAGCCTTTCTCTGCGGGACACTGAAGCTTTCTTT; CDR3aa: CASLSLRDTEAFF
abundance: -; j_gene: TRBJ2-3; d_gene: -; v_gene: TRBV12-5; CDR3nt: TGTGCTAGTGGCCTAAACGTGGGCACAGATACGCAGTATTTT; CDR3aa: CASGLNVGTDTQYF
abundance: -; j_gene: TRBJ2-5; d_gene: -; v_gene: TRBV5-6; CDR3nt: TGTGCCAGCAGCTTGGGGGGGTTTCTTGCGGAGACCCAGTACTTC; CDR3aa: CASSLGGFLAETQYF
abundance: -; j_gene: TRBJ2-5; d_gene: TRBD1; v_gene: TRBV9; CDR3nt: TGTGCCAGCAGCGCCCGGGGAGGGACAGGGGGACAAGAGACCCAGTACTTC; CDR3aa: CASSARGGTGGQETQYF
abundance: -; j_gene: TRBJ1-2; d_gene: -; v_gene: TRBV27; CDR3nt: TGTGCCAGCAGTTCGGGCCGATACTATGGCTACACCTTC; CDR3aa: CASSSGRYYGYTF
abundance: -; j_gene: TRBJ2-2; d_gene: TRBD2; v_gene: TRBV13; CDR3nt: TGTGCCAGCAGCTTAGCGGGCCAGCGGGGGGCCTACACCGGGGAGCTGTTTTTT; CDR3aa: CASSLAGQRGAYTGELFF
abundance: -; j_gene: TRBJ1-6; d_gene: TRBD1; v_gene: TRBV6-1; CDR3nt: TGTGCCAGCAGTGAAGGGGGGACAGGGTCCTCACCCCTCCACTTT; CDR3aa: CASSEGGTGSSPLHF
abundance: -; j_gene: TRBJ1-1; d_gene: TRBD1; v_gene: TRBV5-1; CDR3nt: TGCGCCAGCAGCTTGGCCTCAGGGGGCACTGAAGCTTTCTTT; CDR3aa: CASSLASGGTEAFF
abundance: -; j_gene: TRBJ2-3; d_gene: -; v_gene: TRBV19; CDR3nt: TGTGCCAGTAGTTTCCGACAGTTAGATACGCAGTATTTT; CDR3aa: CASSFRQLDTQYF
abundance: -; j_gene: TRBJ2-5; d_gene: TRBD2; v_gene: TRBV2; CDR3nt: TGTGCCAGCAGTGACCGAGATACGCGGGGGGTCAAAGAGACCCAGTACTTC; CDR3aa: CASSDRDTRGVKETQYF
abundance: -; j_gene: TRBJ2-3; d_gene: TRBD2; v_gene: TRBV7-9; CDR3nt: TGTGCCAGCAGCTTAGGAGCCGGGGGGGCAGATACGCAGTATTTT; CDR3aa: CASSLGAGGADTQYF
abundance: -; j_gene: TRBJ1-3; d_gene: -; v_gene: TRBV12-5; CDR3nt: TGTGCTAGTGGCCCCCCCGGAAACACCATATATTTT; CDR3aa: CASGPPGNTIYF
abundance: -; j_gene: TRBJ2-5; d_gene: -; v_gene: TRBV4-1; CDR3nt: TGCGCCAGCAGCCAAGGCTACCCAGAAAGGGGAGAGACCCAGTACTTC; CDR3aa: CASSQGYPERGETQYF